This T cell receptor beta chain came from a study of technical replicates of blood from several donors (dated by TCRdb to 2017 to 2019). The protocol used for the library was the immunoSEQ multiplex PCR assay. This is the immuneACCESS table as TCRdb keeps it, with only in-frame sequences that have V and J called. A part of the clones is gone; compared with another copy, unresolved V genes explain less than half, and the rest is unexplained. This sample lists tens of thousands of clones; nearly 98% were detected once. Roughly 0.16% of the sample is in the top ten clones. The CDR3 holds 16 amino acids from the cysteine to the phenylalanine. CDR3 DNA only is kept here, 48 bases in frame from base 1. Ends trimmed: V by 0 bases, J by 4 bases; bases unmatched to a gene: 6. In the germline V gene, CDR1 corresponds to SGHDN and CDR2 to FVKESK. As for this clone: Its antigen specificity is not known. Per-base quality was not reported, and no clone a single base away is much larger than it.

Recombination linked TRBV14 to TRBJ2-1; TRBD2 fits 7 bases in the junction. The origin of this receptor is a human donor in good health. The source material was T cells isolated from PBMCs. The DNA reads TGTGCCAGCAGCCAAGAACTAGCGAAAGATTACAATGAGCAGTTCTTC. Translated, this gives CASSQELAKDYNEQFF. With the portions outside the CDR3 filled from the reference TRBV14 and TRBJ2-1 genes, the complete variable region becomes EAGVTQFPSHSVIEKGQTVTLRCDPISGHDNLYWYRRVMGKEIKFLLHFVKESKQDESGMPNNRFLAERTGGTYSTLKVQPAELEDSGVYFCASSQELAKDYNEQFFGPGTRLTVL.